The T cell receptor beta chain described here comes from a study of shared clonotypes between healthy human individuals. The CDR3 is made up of 14 amino acids. Germline V CDR1 and CDR2: SSHAT, FNYEAQ (reference sequence). Measured with immunoSEQ multiplex PCR; TCRdb has only the in-frame clones, and not every one. The sample has over a million clones; 95% to 97% are singletons. Turning to this clone: Its ends do not fully match the called genes, so a read error is possible.

J is TRBJ2-3 and V is TRBV7-7, with 8 bases aligning to TRBD2. The origin of this receptor is a man between 25 and 39 years old in good health. The sequencing sample was made of naive CD4+ T cells sorted from blood. Subset noted: CD45RA+ positively selected. The DNA for the CDR3 is TGTGCTAGCAGCTTTAGCGGGGGCACAGATACGCAGTATTTT. It codes for CASSFSGGTDTQYF.